Described below is a single TCR beta chain sequence and its context. This specimen belongs to a study of blood T cell repertoires in COVID-19. Overall study: Sources were T cells, B-cell-depleted T cells, or PBMCs; the material itself was cDNA or gDNA.

In the original workflow: Estimates of nucleated cell counts were drawn from the amplification of reference gene primers. Here immunoSEQ multiplex PCR was the method, and the copy in TCRdb shows in-frame clones only, minus some. The D gene and trimming were derived from the DNA, and the V and J assignments and clone size from that table. The table records under 40,000 clones, 75% to 90% of them present only once. CDR1 is SGHRS and CDR2 is YFSETQ in the germline V gene. The CDR3 length is 15 residues. Trimming at V came to 4 bases and at J to 10 bases, leaving 11 bases not matched to a gene. This chain uses TRBV5-1 with TRBJ1-1, with 12 nucleotides matching TRBD1. This receptor was identified in an elderly woman with active or convalescent COVID-19. The sample consisted of peripheral blood. In DNA, the CDR3 is TGCGCCAGCAGCCCAGCGGGACAGGGGGCTTTTCTAGCTTTCTTT. It codes for CASSPAGQGAFLAFF.